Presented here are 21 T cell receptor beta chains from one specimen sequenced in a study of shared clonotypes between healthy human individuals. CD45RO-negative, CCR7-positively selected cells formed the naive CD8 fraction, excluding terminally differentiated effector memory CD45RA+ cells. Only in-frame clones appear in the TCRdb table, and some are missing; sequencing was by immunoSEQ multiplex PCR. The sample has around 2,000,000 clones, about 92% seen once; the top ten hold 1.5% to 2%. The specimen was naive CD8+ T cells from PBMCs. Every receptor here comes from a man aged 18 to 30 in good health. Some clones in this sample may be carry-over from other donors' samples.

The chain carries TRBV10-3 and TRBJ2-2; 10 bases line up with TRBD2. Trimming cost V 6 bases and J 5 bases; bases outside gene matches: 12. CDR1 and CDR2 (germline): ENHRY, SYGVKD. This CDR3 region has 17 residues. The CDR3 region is CAIRTNPSGRGTGELFF. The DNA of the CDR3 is TGTGCCATCAGAACCAATCCTAGCGGGAGAGGAACCGGGGAGCTGTTTTTT.

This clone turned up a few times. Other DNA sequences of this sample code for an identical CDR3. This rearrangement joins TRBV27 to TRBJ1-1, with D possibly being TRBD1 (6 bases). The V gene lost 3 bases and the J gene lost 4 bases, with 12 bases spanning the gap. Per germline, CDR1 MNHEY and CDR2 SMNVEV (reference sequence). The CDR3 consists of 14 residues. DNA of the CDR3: TGTGCCAGCAGTTTCGGGGGGCTCGGCACTGAAGCTTTCTTT. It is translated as CASSFGGLGTEAFF.

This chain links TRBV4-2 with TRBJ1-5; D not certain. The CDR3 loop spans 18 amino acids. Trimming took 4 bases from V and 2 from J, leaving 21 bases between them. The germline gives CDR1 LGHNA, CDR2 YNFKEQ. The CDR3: CASSPGRIRANGNQPQHF. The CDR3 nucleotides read TGTGCCAGCAGCCCCGGGCGGATAAGGGCGAACGGCAATCAGCCCCAGCATTTT.

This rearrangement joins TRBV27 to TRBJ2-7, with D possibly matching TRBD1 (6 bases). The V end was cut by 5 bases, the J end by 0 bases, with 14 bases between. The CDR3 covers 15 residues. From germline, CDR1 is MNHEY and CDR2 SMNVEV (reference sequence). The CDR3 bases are TGTGCCAGCAGTCAATTACTGGACAGCTCCTACGAGCAGTACTTC. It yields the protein CASSQLLDSSYEQYF.

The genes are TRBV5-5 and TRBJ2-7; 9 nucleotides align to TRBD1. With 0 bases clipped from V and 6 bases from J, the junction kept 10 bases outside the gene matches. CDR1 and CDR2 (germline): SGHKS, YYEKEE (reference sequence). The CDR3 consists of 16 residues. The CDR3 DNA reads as TGTGCCAGCAGCTTGGCTACAGGGGGCGGGTTGTTCGAGCAGTACTTC. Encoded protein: CASSLATGGGLFEQYF.

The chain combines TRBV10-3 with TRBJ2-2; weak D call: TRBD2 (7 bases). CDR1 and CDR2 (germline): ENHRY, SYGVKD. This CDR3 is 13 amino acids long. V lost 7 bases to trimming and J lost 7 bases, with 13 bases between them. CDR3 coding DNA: TGTGCCATCACGGGGGGCGTGGACGGGGAGCTGTTTTTT. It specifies CAITGGVDGELFF.

The CDR3 region has the DNA TGTGCCATCAGAACGGGACAGAAGGGCGAGCAGTACTTC. This translates into CAIRTGQKGEQYF. The chain links TRBV10-3 to TRBJ2-7, with 7 bases aligning to TRBD1. From germline, CDR1 is ENHRY and CDR2 SYGVKD. J gave up 6 bases and V 6 bases, and 8 bases lay outside the gene matches. There are 13 residues in the CDR3.

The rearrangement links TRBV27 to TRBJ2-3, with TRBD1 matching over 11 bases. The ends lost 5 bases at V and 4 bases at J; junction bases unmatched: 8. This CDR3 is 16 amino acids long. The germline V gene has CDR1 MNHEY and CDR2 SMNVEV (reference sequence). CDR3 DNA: TGTGCCAGCAGTCCCCTGGGGACAGGGGGATCAGATACGCAGTATTTT. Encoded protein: CASSPLGTGGSDTQYF.

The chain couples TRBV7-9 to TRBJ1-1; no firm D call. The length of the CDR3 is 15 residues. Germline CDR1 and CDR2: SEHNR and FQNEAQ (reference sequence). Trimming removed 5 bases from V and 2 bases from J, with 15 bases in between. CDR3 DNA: TGTGCCAGCAGCCCACCGCGGGCACGAAACACTGAAGCTTTCTTT. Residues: CASSPPRARNTEAFF.

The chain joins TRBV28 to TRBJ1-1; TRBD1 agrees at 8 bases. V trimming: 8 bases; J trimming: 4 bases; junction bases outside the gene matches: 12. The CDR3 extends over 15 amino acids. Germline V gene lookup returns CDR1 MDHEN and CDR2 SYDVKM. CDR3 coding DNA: TGTGCCAGCTCTGAGACAGGGGACTTTGGCACTGAAGCTTTCTTT. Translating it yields CASSETGDFGTEAFF.

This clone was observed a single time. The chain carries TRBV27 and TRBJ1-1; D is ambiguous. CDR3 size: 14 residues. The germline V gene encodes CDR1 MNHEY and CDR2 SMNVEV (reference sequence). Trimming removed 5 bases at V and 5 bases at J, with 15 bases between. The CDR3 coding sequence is TGTGCCAGCAGTCCCTATGTGACAATAACTGAAGCTTTCTTT. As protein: CASSPYVTITEAFF.

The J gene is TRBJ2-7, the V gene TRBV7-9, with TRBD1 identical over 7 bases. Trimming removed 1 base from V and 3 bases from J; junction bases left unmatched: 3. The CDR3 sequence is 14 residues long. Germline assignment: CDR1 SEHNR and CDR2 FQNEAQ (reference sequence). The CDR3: CASSLEDRLYEQYF. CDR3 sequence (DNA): TGTGCCAGCAGCTTAGAGGACAGGCTCTACGAGCAGTACTTC.

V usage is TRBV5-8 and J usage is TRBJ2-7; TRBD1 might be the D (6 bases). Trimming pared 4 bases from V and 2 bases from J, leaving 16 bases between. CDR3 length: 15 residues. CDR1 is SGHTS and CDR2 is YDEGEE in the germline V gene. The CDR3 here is CASSPDRWITYEQYF. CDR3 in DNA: TGTGCCAGCAGCCCTGACAGGTGGATTACCTACGAGCAGTACTTC.

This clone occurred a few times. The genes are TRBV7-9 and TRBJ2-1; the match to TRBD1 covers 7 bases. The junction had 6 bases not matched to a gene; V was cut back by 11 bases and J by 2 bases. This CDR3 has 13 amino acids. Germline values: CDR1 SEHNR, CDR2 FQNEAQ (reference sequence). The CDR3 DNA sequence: TGTGCCGGTAGACAGGGCCCCTACAATGAGCAGTTCTTC. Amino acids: CAGRQGPYNEQFF.

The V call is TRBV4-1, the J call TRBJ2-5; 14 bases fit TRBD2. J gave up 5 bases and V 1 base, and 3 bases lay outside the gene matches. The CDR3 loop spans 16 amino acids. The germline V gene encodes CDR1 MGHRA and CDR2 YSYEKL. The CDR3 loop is CASSQGLAGGLETQYF. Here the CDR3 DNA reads TGCGCCAGCAGCCAAGGACTAGCGGGAGGGTTGGAGACCCAGTACTTC.

DNA of the CDR3: TGTGCCAGCAGCCTCCCGGTCGGACGGATTCTCACTGAAGCTTTCTTT. Protein sequence: CASSLPVGRILTEAFF. V is TRBV7-2 and J is TRBJ1-1; no clear D. V was cut by 5 bases and J by 4 bases, with 20 bases left in between. Looked up from germline, CDR1 is SGHTA and CDR2 is FQGNSA. The CDR3 loop spans 16 amino acids.

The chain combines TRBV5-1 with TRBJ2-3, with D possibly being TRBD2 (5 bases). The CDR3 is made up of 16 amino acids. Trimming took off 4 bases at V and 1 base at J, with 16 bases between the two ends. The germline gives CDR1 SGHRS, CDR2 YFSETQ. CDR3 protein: CASSIPPLARTDTQYF. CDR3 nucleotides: TGCGCCAGCAGCATCCCCCCCCTAGCCCGCACAGATACGCAGTATTTT.

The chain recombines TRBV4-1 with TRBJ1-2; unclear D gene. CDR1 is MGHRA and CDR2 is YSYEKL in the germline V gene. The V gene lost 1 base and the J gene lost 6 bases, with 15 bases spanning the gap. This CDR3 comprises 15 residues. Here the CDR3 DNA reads TGCGCCAGCAGCCAAGTAGGTAGTAGTATTAATGGCTACACCTTC. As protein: CASSQVGSSINGYTF.

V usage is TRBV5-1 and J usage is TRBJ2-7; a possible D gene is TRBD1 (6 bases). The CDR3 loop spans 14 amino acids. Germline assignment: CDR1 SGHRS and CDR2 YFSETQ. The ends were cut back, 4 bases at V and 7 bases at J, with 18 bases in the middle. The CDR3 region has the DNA TGCGCCAGCAGCACCCGGACAGCCATGGGAGAGCAGTACTTC. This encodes CASSTRTAMGEQYF.

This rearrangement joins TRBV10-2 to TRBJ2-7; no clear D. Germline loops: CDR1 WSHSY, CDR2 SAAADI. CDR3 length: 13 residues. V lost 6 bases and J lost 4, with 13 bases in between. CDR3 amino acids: CASRPGNRYEQYF. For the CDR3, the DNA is TGCGCCAGCAGGCCAGGAAACCGGTACGAGCAGTACTTC.

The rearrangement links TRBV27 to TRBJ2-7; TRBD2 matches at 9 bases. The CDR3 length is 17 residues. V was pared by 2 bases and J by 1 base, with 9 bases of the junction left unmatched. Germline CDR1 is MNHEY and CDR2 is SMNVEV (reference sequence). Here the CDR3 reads CASSLIAGGPISYEQYF. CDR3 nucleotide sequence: TGTGCCAGCAGTTTAATTGCGGGAGGGCCGATTTCCTACGAGCAGTACTTC.